Relative to its sample, the clone carrying this TCR beta chain is hyperexpanded. The data originate from a study of ipilimumab plus nivolumab after autologous stem cell transplantation. Across the study: Median doses per patient: a few ipilimumab, about 8 nivolumab.

Through week 26, nivolumab 3 mg/kg IV was given weeks 1, 4, 7, 10, then biweekly. The method was immunoSEQ multiplex PCR; TCRdb's version includes in-frame clones alone and lacks a portion of them. The sample has about 9,700 clones; 78% are singletons. Trimming shortened V by 4 bases and J by 4 bases, and 4 bases separated the two germline ends. Germline lookup yields CDR1 SQVTM and CDR2 ANQGSEA. This CDR3 region has 11 residues. The sequence was obtained from a male donor with diffuse large B-cell lymphoma. The rearrangement links TRBV29-1 to TRBJ2-2; no reliable D call. The specimen was PBMCs, collected in a trial of ipilimumab plus nivolumab as post-transplant consolidation. The CDR3 sequence: CSVAVTGELFF. In nucleotides, the CDR3 is TGCAGCGTTGCGGTCACCGGGGAGCTGTTTTTT.